Described below is a single T cell receptor beta chain sequence and its context. No antigen is known for it. The TCRbeta library was prepared with unique molecular identifiers. One entry per CDR3 protein, called by TCRdb with MiXCR from the PCR reads. The sample lists approximately 980,000 distinct CDR3 sequences, roughly 29% seen once, with roughly 28% in the top ten. The data were taken from a study of T-cell reconstitution after alpha-beta-depleted transplantation in children. Study findings and constraints: Reportedly, only several hundred clones from non-depleted graft cells drove alpha-beta T-cell counts at about two months. The authors attributed T-cell counts and diversity one year after transplant mostly to newly produced T cells. Surviving recipient cells, namely T cells and thymic progenitors, were the source of high day-60 TCRbeta diversity in some patients.

Germline CDR1 reads SGHTA; CDR2 reads FQGNSA. V dropped 2 bases and J dropped 1 base, with 9 bases sitting between them. This CDR3 contains 14 residues. The clonotype originates from a boy under two years old who had a stem cell transplant for SCID, so the T cells may come from the graft donor. This specimen was PBMCs, mostly from graft donor cells, taken 360 days after TCRalphabeta/CD19-depleted stem cell transplant. The gene calls are TRBV7-2 and TRBJ2-7; D remains unclear. CDR3 nucleotide sequence: TGTGCCAGCAGCTTACAAGGTTTTTCCTACGAGCAGTACTTC. Translated: CASSLQGFSYEQYF.